A single sample gave rise to the 16 T cell receptor delta chains below, sequenced in a study of γδ T cells in repeated Plasmodium falciparum infection. Vgamma9/Vdelta2+ and Vdelta2-negative gammadelta T cells were flow-sorted from PBMC for bulk sequencing. TCRdb re-identified clones in the multiplex PCR reads via CATT. The data hold 50,000 to 60,000 delta-chain clones, with about 1.9% observed a single time. Material for sequencing was gamma-delta T cells from blood. These receptors were collected from a pool of human donors (malaria-infected and uninfected, not separated).

On this clone: A far larger clone differs by one base, so this is likely a read error. This sample also contains other DNA sequences that code for the same CDR3. This chain joins TRDV2 and TRDJ1; 8 bases align to TRDD3. TCRdb records no J gene; here it was assigned by comparing the DNA to germline. This CDR3 comprises 15 residues. V lost 4 bases, J lost 1 base, and 7 bases stayed unmatched. Germline-derived CDR1 and CDR2 are GEAIGNYY and EKD. The CDR3 reads CACDPLGDTTDKLIF. CDR3 DNA: TGTGCCTGTGATCCTCTGGGGGACACCACCGATAAACTCATCTTT.

Comments on this clone: The translation of this DNA and the TCRdb protein of a much larger clone differ at residue 6, probably owing to a read error; the protein shown here is translated from the DNA. J is TRDJ1 and V is TRDV2, with TRDD3 matching over 7 bases. TCRdb offers no J gene call, so here the DNA was matched to germline to obtain one. V shed 3 bases, J shed 0 bases, and the junction held 15 bases outside the gene matches. Germline V CDR1 and CDR2: GEAIGNYY, EKD. This CDR3 comprises 18 residues. Here the CDR3 DNA reads TGTGCCTGTGACTTATCAGGGTGGGGGACCCCGTACACCGATAAACTCATCTTT. Translation gives CACDLSGWGTPYTDKLIF.

This clone was observed a few times. A far larger clone is one base from this, pointing to a likely read error. At the DNA level, this CDR3 is encoded by other sequences in the same sample as well. The chain recombines TRDV1 with TRDJ1; perhaps TRDD3 as D (5 bases). TCRdb is silent on the J gene; assignment here came from matching the DNA to germline. This CDR3 is 14 amino acids long. Germline V gene lookup returns CDR1 TSWWSYY and CDR2 QGS. The chain's CDR3 is CALGELVYSDKLIF. The CDR3, as DNA: TGTGCCCTTGGGGAACTAGTTTATTCCGATAAACTCATCTTT.

About this clone itself: This likely stems from a read error, as it lies one base from a far larger clone. The sample holds other DNA sequences that translate to the same CDR3. V and J are TRDV1 and TRDJ1; D may be TRDD2 (5 bases). TCRdb records no J gene; here it was assigned by comparing the DNA to germline. There are 14 residues in the CDR3. V was trimmed by 3 bases and J by 10 bases, leaving 18 bases between them. CDR1 TSWWSYY and CDR2 QGS come from the germline V gene. In DNA, the CDR3 is TGTGCTCTTGGGGATCCTAGTGGCGGAATTAGACTCATCTTT. It codes for CALGDPSGGIRLIF.

This clone turned up a few times. The mismatch at residue 11 between this DNA's translation and the TCRdb protein of a much larger clone likely reflects a read error; the protein shown is translated from the DNA. The J gene is TRDJ1, the V gene TRAV14/DV4, with TRDD3 matching over 10 bases. The CDR3 length is 16 residues. With 9 bases clipped from V and 3 bases from J, the junction kept 13 bases outside the gene matches. Germline-derived CDR1 and CDR2 are TSDPSYG and QGSYDQQN (reference sequence). The CDR3 spells CAIRRTGGFEPDKLIF. The CDR3 DNA follows: TGTGCAATTCGCCGTACTGGGGGATTCGAACCCGATAAACTCATCTTT.

Comments on this clone: TCRdb's protein, taken from a much larger clone, differs from this DNA's translation at residue 11, likely owing to a read error; the protein displayed comes from the DNA. V gene TRDV2 combines with J gene TRDJ1, with D unclear. TCRdb carries no J gene annotation; the J gene was assigned here by matching the DNA with germline. Germline CDR1 and CDR2: GEAIGNYY and EKD. The CDR3 runs 15 residues. The CDR3 region is CACDTVQRNTNKLIF. CDR3 nucleotide sequence: TGTGCCTGTGACACCGTCCAGCGTAACACCAATAAACTCATCTTT.

This clone turned up a few times. One base separates it from a far larger clone, so it is likely a read error. The sample has other DNA sequences that encode this CDR3 too. This sequence joins TRDV3 and TRDJ1; 9 nucleotides line up with TRDD2. TCRdb does not report a J gene; here it was assigned by matching the DNA to germline references. The ends lost 0 bases at V and 0 bases at J; junction bases unmatched: 32. CDR3 length: 24 amino acids. Germline values: CDR1 TVYSNPD, CDR2 GDNSRS (reference sequence). CDR3 in amino acids: CAFSYPSYLGDVLGDTLYTDKLIF. CDR3 DNA sequence: TGTGCCTTTAGCTACCCTTCCTACTTAGGGGATGTACTGGGTGATACGCTGTACACCGATAAACTCATCTTT.

This clone has just a few counts. TCRdb lists the protein of a much larger clone for this DNA, which differs at residue 12, so this is likely a read error; the protein given here is translated from the DNA itself. V gene TRDV1 combines with J gene TRDJ1; TRDD3 aligns across 13 bases. TCRdb gives no J gene; it was assigned here by matching the DNA to germline. CDR1 and CDR2 from the germline V gene are TSWWSYY and QGS. The CDR3 contains 22 residues. Trimming took 3 bases from V and 8 from J; bases not matched to a gene: 27. The CDR3 DNA follows: TGTGCTCTTGGGGACCCCTCGCGGTCCACTACTCCTCCTGTACTGGGGGATACGAAACTCATCTTT. Translation gives CALGDPSRSTTPPVLGDTKLIF.

With respect to this clone: For this DNA, TCRdb reports the protein of a much larger clone, which diverges at residue 10, most likely from a read error; the protein presented here is translated directly from the DNA. This chain joins TRDV1 and TRDJ1, with D tentatively TRDD2 (5 bases). The J gene, missing from TCRdb, was assigned here through DNA to germline matching. This CDR3 has 20 residues. Germline-derived CDR1 and CDR2 are TSWWSYY and QGS. With 2 bases removed from V and 3 bases from J, the gap between germline ends came to 28 bases. The CDR3, as DNA: TGTGCTCTTGGGGAAACCTACAGGCCGACTTGGACATTCCGCCCCGATAAACTCATCTTT. It specifies CALGETYRPTWTFRPDKLIF.

This clone was observed many times. TCRdb has a much larger clone's protein, which differs at residue 3 from the translation of this DNA, likely because of a read error; what is shown is the protein translated from the DNA. The chain uses TRDV2 and TRDJ1; 12 nucleotides agree with TRDD3. The J gene was missing in TCRdb and was found by matching the end of the DNA to germline. The CDR3 totals 18 residues. Germline V gives CDR1 GEAIGNYY, CDR2 EKD. The CDR3 DNA is TGTGCCGGTGACCCGGTACTGGGGGATACAAGAGAGACCGATAAACTCATCTTT. This codes for CAGDPVLGDTRETDKLIF.

Note on this clone: TCRdb records a much larger clone's protein for this DNA, with a difference at residue 22 that likely arises from a read error; the protein given is the translation of the DNA. The CDR3 DNA sequence: TGTGCTCTTGGGGAACTAGCCCTCCTACCCTTCTCTCTTTACTGGGGGAGCTACACCGATAAACCCATCTTT. Encoded protein: CALGELALLPFSLYWGSYTDKPIF. The V gene was identified as TRDV1, while no J gene was called; TRDD3 is the table's D call and was not checked against the DNA. The CDR3 has 24 residues. Germline loops: CDR1 TSWWSYY, CDR2 QGS.

For this clone: The protein in TCRdb stems from a much larger clone and differs at residue 12 from this DNA's translation, likely a read error; here the protein is translated from the DNA. The CDR3 nucleotides are TGTGCTCTTGGGATTCTTCCTACAGAGGGTAAATTCATCTTT. Residues: CALGILPTEGKFIF. A V gene of TRDV1 was called, but no J gene was assigned; TRDD2, the D gene given by the table, was not confirmed from the DNA. Per germline, CDR1 TSWWSYY and CDR2 QGS. This CDR3 has 14 residues.

Notes on this clone: TCRdb shows a much larger clone's protein in place of this DNA's translation, and the two differ at residue 16, likely through a read error; the protein shown is translated from the DNA. This chain links TRDV3 with TRDJ3; 9 bases line up with TRDD2. TCRdb lists no J gene, so it was determined here by aligning the DNA to germline. The length of the CDR3 is 29 residues. Per the germline V gene, CDR1 is TVYSNPD and CDR2 is GDNSRS (reference sequence). V was clipped by 3 bases and J by 2 bases; unmatched bases: 44. The CDR3 sequence: CAFPVPSYPRSANYWVIIVGAWDTRQMFF. The DNA for the CDR3 is TGTGCCTTCCCCGTGCCTTCCTACCCCAGATCCGCCAATTACTGGGTGATAATCGTCGGGGCCTGGGACACCCGACAGATGTTTTTC.

There are many counts of this clone. The amino acid sequence in TCRdb belongs to a much larger clone and departs from this DNA's translation at residue 14, likely a sequencing read error; the sequence shown is translated from the DNA. The chain couples TRAV38-2/DV8 to TRDJ1; D unclear. TCRdb lists no J gene, so it was determined here by aligning the DNA to germline. V lost 6 bases to trimming and J lost 7 bases, with 37 bases between them. Germline CDR1 TSESDYY, CDR2 QEAYKQQN. The length of the CDR3 is 20 residues. CDR3 bases: TGTGCTTATATAGGTAGCGGGAGTACTCCCGGCCGGTGGTGTGGCCTTAAACTCATCTTT. Protein product: CAYIGSGSTPGRWCGLKLIF.

About this clone: TCRdb records a much larger clone's protein for this DNA, with a difference at residue 18 that likely arises from a read error; the protein given is the translation of the DNA. The rearrangement links TRDV2 to TRDJ1, with 13 bases fitting TRDD3. No J gene is reported in TCRdb; it was inferred here by comparing the DNA with germline. Per germline, CDR1 GEAIGNYY and CDR2 EKD. With 0 bases clipped from V and 4 bases from J, the junction kept 25 bases outside the gene matches. The CDR3 loop spans 23 amino acids. The CDR3 reads CACDTVKGQILGDTDRYIDKLIF. For the CDR3, the DNA is TGTGCCTGTGACACCGTAAAAGGTCAGATACTGGGGGATACGGACAGGTACATCGATAAACTCATCTTT.

Regarding this clone: TCRdb's protein for this DNA is that of a much larger clone and differs from the translation at residue 15, likely a read error; the protein shown is the DNA translation. The gene calls are TRDV1 and TRDJ1; 8 bases are a match to TRDD3. Germline values: CDR1 TSWWSYY, CDR2 QGS. This CDR3 comprises 17 residues. CDR3 in DNA: TGTGCTCTTGGGGAACATGACTGGGGGCTGAACACCGATAAACCCATCTTT. This codes for CALGEHDWGLNTDKPIF.